The sequence of this T cell receptor beta chain was determined in a study of human T cells and chemical hapten exposure. CDR1 and CDR2 from the germline V gene are SGHTA and FQGNSA. V was shortened by 5 bases and J by 1 base, with 4 bases between the two germline ends. CDR3 length equals 12 residues. Overall study results and limits: Sensitization with DPC brought no change to TCRs above 1 in 1000 in frequency.

The library attached unique molecular identifiers to individual cDNA molecules. Via MiXCR, TCRdb re-called the RACE reads, giving one row per CDR3 protein. The top ten hold just over 1.4% of the sample, which has some 120,000 distinct CDR3 sequences, around 10% seen once. At least ten counts were recorded for this clonotype. Its antigen is currently unknown. Regarding time point: patch test 1, 2 weeks after DPC sensitization. Treatment noted: therapeutic diphenylcyclopropenone sensitization with weekly scalp DPC. Suited to DPC and affected by alopecia, the donors ranged from 18 to 70 years old. The clonotype was recovered from a woman aged 45-60 years with alopecia areata. Some clones in this sample may be carry-over from other donors' samples. The sample in question was whole blood, obtained in connection with sensitization to the hapten diphenylcyclopropenone (DPC). This chain joins TRBV7-2 and TRBJ2-3; no clear D. For the CDR3, the DNA is TGTGCCAGCAGCCTTCGCACAGATACGCAGTATTTT. It codes for CASSLRTDTQYF.